This T cell receptor beta chain appears in the sequencing data of a study of identical twins. Points from the study as a whole: Models predicted too little out-of-frame TCR alpha sharing in monozygotic twins.

This clonotype has ten or more counts. As yet, its antigen is unknown. Using its own MiXCR run on the 5' RACE reads, TCRdb lists one record per CDR3 protein. The top ten clones hold less than 2.5% of a sample with fewer than 350,000 distinct CDR3 sequences, more than 6.5% of them seen once. Trimming took 0 bases from V and 3 from J, leaving 11 bases between them. Germline values: CDR1 MNHEY, CDR2 SVGAGI. The CDR3 sequence is 15 residues long. The same sample was also used in a study of yellow fever vaccine responses in identical twins.

This clonotype originated in a young woman in good health. V gene TRBV6-5 combines with J gene TRBJ2-5, with D maybe TRBD1 (6 bases). Sequenced: memory (CD45RO+) T cells sorted from blood. The CDR3 DNA follows: TGTGCCAGCAGTTACTCCGGGACACCCAAAGAGACCCAGTACTTC. It translates to CASSYSGTPKETQYF.